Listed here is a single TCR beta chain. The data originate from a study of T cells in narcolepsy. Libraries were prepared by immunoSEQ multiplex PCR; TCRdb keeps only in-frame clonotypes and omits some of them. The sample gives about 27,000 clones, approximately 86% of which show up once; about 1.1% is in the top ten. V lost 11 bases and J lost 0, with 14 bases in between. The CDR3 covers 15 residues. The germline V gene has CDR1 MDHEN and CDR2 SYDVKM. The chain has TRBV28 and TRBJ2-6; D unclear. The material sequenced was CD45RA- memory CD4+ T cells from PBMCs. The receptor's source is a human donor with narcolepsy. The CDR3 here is CASGQPSSGANVLTF. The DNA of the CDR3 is TGTGCCTCCGGGCAACCCAGCTCTGGGGCCAACGTCCTGACTTTC.